The rows below give T cell receptor beta chains drawn from one sample of a study of neurological immune-mediated disorders. MiXCR, applied by TCRdb to the 5' RACE reads, yields one record per CDR3 protein. The repertoire has more than 40,000 distinct CDR3 sequences, under 3.5% of them found once; the top ten carry over 12%. Input material: PBMCs. The receptors were gathered from a woman between 50 and 59 years old with multiple sclerosis. Each CDR3 is given with its conserved first and last residue. A D gene is named only where the DNA matches it firmly. Clone size appears in some rows only: once, few, many, or a class for an expanded clone.

v_gene	abundance	d_gene	j_gene	CDR3nt	CDR3aa
TRBV9	many	.	TRBJ2-3	TGTGCCAGCAGCGTAGGGACTACTGGGACAGATACGCAGTATTTT	CASSVGTTGTDTQYF
TRBV14	many	.	TRBJ1-5	TGTGCCAGCAGCCCGATAGGGGCGCGTCCGGGGAATCAGCCCCAGCATTTT	CASSPIGARPGNQPQHF
TRBV20-1	many	TRBD2	TRBJ2-3	TGCAGTGCTAGCCTCCGGACTAGCGGGAGGCCAGGCACAGATACGCAGTATTTT	CSASLRTSGRPGTDTQYF
TRBV5-1	many	.	TRBJ2-4	TGCGCCAGCAGCTTGGAGGGTGCCAAAAACATTCAGTACTTC	CASSLEGAKNIQYF
TRBV20-1	many	TRBD2	TRBJ2-5	TGCAGTGCTAGAGTACAAGGGACTAGGGAAGAGACCCAGTACTTC	CSARVQGTREETQYF
TRBV5-1	many	TRBD1	TRBJ1-3	TGCGCCAGCAGCTGGGGGACAGGGGGCTACTCTGGAAACACCATATATTTT	CASSWGTGGYSGNTIYF
TRBV5-4	many	TRBD2	TRBJ2-1	TGTGCCAGCAGCCGATCCATAGCGGGGGGTGAATACAATGAGCAGTTCTTC	CASSRSIAGGEYNEQFF
TRBV7-9	.	.	TRBJ2-1	TGTGCCAGCAGCTTTGGGGTATCGTACATCCAGTTCTTC	CASSFGVSYIQFF
TRBV5-1	many	.	TRBJ2-1	TGCGCCAGCAGCTTAGCGCAAACCGAGCAGTTCTTC	CASSLAQTEQFF
TRBV5-1	many	.	TRBJ2-5	TGCGCCAGCAGCAATAGGGCAGGGGAGACCCAGTACTTC	CASSNRAGETQYF
TRBV6-2/TRBV6-3	many	TRBD1	TRBJ2-1	TGTGCCAGCAGCAGTTACAGGGGATCGCAGTTCTTC	CASSSYRGSQFF
TRBV20-1	many	TRBD2	TRBJ2-3	TGCAGTGCTAGAGTTCCTAGCGGAGGCACAGATACGCAGTATTTT	CSARVPSGGTDTQYF
TRBV20-1	many	TRBD2	TRBJ2-1	TGCAGTGCTAGAGACCATAGGACTAGATCTCTGGGTGAGCAGTTCTTC	CSARDHRTRSLGEQFF
TRBV5-1	many	.	TRBJ1-5	TGCGCCAGCAGCTCCGGTGACAGGTCCAATCAGCCCCAGCATTTT	CASSSGDRSNQPQHF
TRBV10-1	.	.	TRBJ2-3	TGCGCCAGCAAGACACGGGACGCTAGCACAGATACGCAGTATTTT	CASKTRDASTDTQYF
TRBV24-1	medium-sized	TRBD2	TRBJ2-5	TGTGCCACCAGTGATTCTCGAGCGGGAGGCCAAGAGACCCAGTACTTC	CATSDSRAGGQETQYF
TRBV29-1	many	TRBD1	TRBJ1-1	TGCAGCGTTGCGACAGGGATACAAGCTTTCTTT	CSVATGIQAFF
TRBV20-1	many	TRBD2	TRBJ2-5	TGCAGTGCTAGACATTCGGGACTAGCGGGAGAGACCCAGTACTTC	CSARHSGLAGETQYF
TRBV4-1	many	.	TRBJ1-5	TGCGCCAGCAGCCAAAGGTCCGATTTAGACAATCAGCCCCAGCATTTT	CASSQRSDLDNQPQHF
TRBV29-1	many	.	TRBJ1-1	TGCAGCGTTGAACGCCCGTCGGAGGGGACTGAAGCTTTCTTT	CSVERPSEGTEAFF
TRBV4-1	many	.	TRBJ2-7	TGCGCCAGCAGCCAAGGCAAGTCGGCGGCAGGGGCCACCTACGAGCAGTACTTC	CASSQGKSAAGATYEQYF
TRBV5-1	many	.	TRBJ2-3	TGTGCCAGCAGCCCCAACACAGATACGCAGTATTTT	CASSPNTDTQYF
TRBV20-1	many	TRBD1	TRBJ2-5	TGCAGTGCTTTCCGGGACAGGAGCCCAGGGACCCAGTACTTC	CSAFRDRSPGTQYF
TRBV7-8	many	.	TRBJ1-5	TGTGCCAGCAGCCCTGAAAGGGTTTTGGGCAATCAGCCCCAGCATTTT	CASSPERVLGNQPQHF
TRBV5-1	medium-sized	.	TRBJ2-5	TGCGCCAGCAGCCTACAACAGGTCCAAGAGACCCAGTACTTC	CASSLQQVQETQYF
TRBV6-4	.	.	TRBJ2-1	TGTGCCAGCAACCCCGACAGTTACAATGAGCAGTTCTTC	CASNPDSYNEQFF
TRBV6-1	many	.	TRBJ2-5	TGTGCCAGCAGTGCCTGGCAGCAAGAGACCCAGTACTTC	CASSAWQQETQYF
TRBV6-6	many	.	TRBJ2-1	TGTGCCAGCAGTTACCCAGGGGATGAGCAGTTCTTC	CASSYPGDEQFF
TRBV5-6	many	.	TRBJ2-3	TGTGCCAGCAGCTTTACCCGACAGCAGGGGACTTCTACGCAGTATTTT	CASSFTRQQGTSTQYF
TRBV20-1	many	TRBD2	TRBJ2-1	TGCAGTGCTAGAGAATTACTAGCGGGGAACTATGGGCAGTTCTTC	CSARELLAGNYGQFF
TRBV7-9	many	.	TRBJ1-2	TGTGCCAGCACTCCAGGCGGAGGCTACACCTTC	CASTPGGGYTF
TRBV5-1	.	TRBD2	TRBJ2-1	TGCGCCAGCAGCTTGGTTGAGGCCCCCGGCGGGAGTTTACTCGGGGAGCAGTTCTTC	CASSLVEAPGGSLLGEQFF
TRBV6-6	many	.	TRBJ2-7	TGTGCCAGCAGTAATCCGGCTCTAAACCACGAGCAGTACTTC	CASSNPALNHEQYF
TRBV5-1	many	TRBD1	TRBJ1-6	TGCGCCAGCAGCGAAGGGACAGGGATCGTTTCACCCCTCCACTTT	CASSEGTGIVSPLHF
TRBV4-2	many	TRBD1	TRBJ1-2	TGTGCCAGCAGCCAACAAGGGACAGGGGGCGAAGATGGCTACACCTTC	CASSQQGTGGEDGYTF
TRBV24-1	many	TRBD1	TRBJ1-1	TGTGCCACCAGTGATGGGACAGCTAGAGCTTTCTTT	CATSDGTARAFF
TRBV6-1	many	.	TRBJ1-2	TGTGCCAGCAGTGAAGACCAGGTGATGATCTATGGCTACACCTTC	CASSEDQVMIYGYTF
TRBV12-3/TRBV12-4	many	.	TRBJ2-5	TGTGCCAGCAGTTTCCTAGAGACCCAGTACTTC	CASSFLETQYF
TRBV6-6	.	TRBD2	TRBJ2-5	TGTGCCAGCAGTTACTCAGGCCTCATAGCGGGCGCTTTCCAAGAGACCCAGTACTTC	CASSYSGLIAGAFQETQYF
TRBV20-1	many	TRBD2	TRBJ2-5	TGCAGTGCTTTTACGACTAGCGGGGGGAAAGAGACCCAGTACTTC	CSAFTTSGGKETQYF
TRBV20-1	many	.	TRBJ2-3	TGCAGTGCTAGAGAGATTTCAGATACGCAGTATTTT	CSAREISDTQYF
TRBV5-1	many	.	TRBJ1-1	TGCGCCAGCAGCTTCAGGGGCAGTTCCACTGAAGCTTTCTTT	CASSFRGSSTEAFF
TRBV5-1	many	TRBD1	TRBJ2-5	TGCGCCAGCAGCACCGGACAGGGTCGGGAGACCCAGTACTTC	CASSTGQGRETQYF
TRBV19	many	.	TRBJ2-1	TGTGCCAGTAGTATAGCTTGGCCCAATGAGCAGTTCTTC	CASSIAWPNEQFF
TRBV5-1	many	TRBD2	TRBJ2-3	TGCGCCAGCAGCTCGGGACTAGCGGGAGCCAGCACAGATACGCAGTATTTT	CASSSGLAGASTDTQYF
TRBV20-1	many	.	TRBJ2-3	TGCAGTGCTAGCGGGGACCTTGGAACAGATACGCAGTATTTT	CSASGDLGTDTQYF
TRBV20-1	many	.	TRBJ1-5	TGCAGTGCTAGAGATATCAGGGACGGGAATCAGCCCCAGCATTTT	CSARDIRDGNQPQHF
TRBV30	.	.	TRBJ1-3	TGTGCCTGGAGTTTGACGCGTCGGACCGAATTT	CAWSLTRRTEF
TRBV28	many	.	TRBJ1-5	TGTGCCAGCAGTTTATTACAAAATAGCAATCAGCCCCAGCATTTT	CASSLLQNSNQPQHF
TRBV5-1	many	.	TRBJ2-2	TGCGCCAGCAACTCGGGTTCTACCGGGGAGCTGTTTTTT	CASNSGSTGELFF
TRBV20-1	.	.	TRBJ2-7	TGCAGTGCTAGTCAAGCTAGCGCCTACGAGCAGTACTTC	CSASQASAYEQYF
TRBV12-3/TRBV12-4	.	.	TRBJ2-3	TGTGCCAGCAGTTCAAACCTACAGGGTGGCCCCGCAGATACGCAGTATTTT	CASSSNLQGGPADTQYF
TRBV28	.	.	TRBJ2-5	TGTGCCGTCGCTTTCAGTGGGAGTCAAGAGACCCAGTACTTC	CAVAFSGSQETQYF
TRBV7-2	many	TRBD2	TRBJ2-5	TGTGCCAGCAGCCCGCTCGGGGGGGCCGGTGAGACCCAGTACTTC	CASSPLGGAGETQYF
TRBV5-1	many	TRBD2	TRBJ2-1	TGCGCCAGCAGCTTGGCCATAGCGGGGGGGCACGGGGAGCAGTTCTTC	CASSLAIAGGHGEQFF
TRBV10-3	many	TRBD1	TRBJ1-1	TGTGCCATCAGTGAGTTGGCGACAGGGAGGCCCTACACTGAAGCTTTCTTT	CAISELATGRPYTEAFF
TRBV7-2	many	.	TRBJ2-2	TGTGCCAGCAGCTTACGCTTAACCGGGGAGCTGTTTTTT	CASSLRLTGELFF
TRBV9	medium-sized	TRBD1	TRBJ2-7	TGTGCCAGCAGCGTAAACGACAGGGGCTTGGCCTACGAGCAGTACTTC	CASSVNDRGLAYEQYF
TRBV7-2	many	TRBD1	TRBJ1-1	TGTGCCAGCAGCCCCGGACAGGAGAACACTGAAGCTTTCTTT	CASSPGQENTEAFF